The next 2 T cell receptor beta chains were all read from a single sample in a study of T cell repertoires in cytomegalovirus infection (dated by TCRdb to the late 2010s). The instrument given in TCRdb is Illumina HiSeq 1500. The public reads were quality trimmed at Q25 with fastp and then assembled into clones with MiXCR by TCRdb, keeping productive beta chains. Records with the same CDR3 protein are collapsed into one entry carrying the most frequent genes and DNA. The sample contains some 700,000 distinct CDR3 sequences, roughly 35% of them found a single time. The ten most abundant clones make up more than 2.5% of the sample. The source material was PBMCs. These receptors were obtained from a human donor in good health (CMV status not recorded). Some clones in this sample may be carry-over from other donors' samples.

This chain links TRBV6-5 with TRBJ2-1; 10 bases fit TRBD1. The CDR3 covers 15 residues. Germline CDR1 and CDR2: MNHEY and SVGAGI. V lost 6 bases, J lost 4 bases, and 6 bases stayed unmatched. The CDR3 DNA is TGTGCCAGCAGGAACCGGGACAGGGGATACAATGAGCAGTTCTTC. Translating it yields CASRNRDRGYNEQFF.

This clonotype was counted many times. The chain employs TRBV7-2 and TRBJ1-1, with 7 bases that match TRBD1. This CDR3 has 12 residues. Germline-derived CDR1 and CDR2 are SGHTA and FQGNSA. V trimming: 4 bases; J trimming: 11 bases; junction bases outside the gene matches: 7. The CDR3 here is CASSWTGGRAFF. CDR3 DNA: TGTGCCAGCAGCTGGACAGGCGGTCGGGCTTTCTTT.